This T cell receptor (beta chain) was captured in a study of blood T cell repertoires in COVID-19. About the research overall: Acute and convalescent COVID-19 specimens originated in the United States, Italy and Spain. T cells, B-cell-depleted T cells, or PBMCs provided the cDNA or gDNA that served as material.

This CDR3 contains 12 residues. The V and J ends lost 7 bases and 0 bases respectively, with 4 bases between them. Here immunoSEQ multiplex PCR was the method, and the copy in TCRdb shows in-frame clones only, minus some. This table holds approximately 130,000 clones, around 63% found once. The TCR was taken from a woman between 65 and 79 years old with acute or convalescent COVID-19. The chain has TRBV12-3 or TRBV12-4 and TRBJ2-1; no reliable D call. Sequenced input: peripheral blood. In DNA form, the CDR3 reads TGTGCCAGCACGAGCTCCTACAATGAGCAGTTCTTC. Translating it yields CASTSSYNEQFF.